Listed below are T cell receptor beta chains from one sample, sequenced in a study of identical twins. TCRdb processed the 5' RACE reads anew with MiXCR; each CDR3 protein has one entry. Here the sample spans roughly 720,000 distinct CDR3 sequences, 18% being singletons. This sample was shared with a second study, whose subject was T cells expressing NK-cell markers.

Sequencing used PBMCs. These receptors were collected from a young woman in good health. Each CDR3 is given with its conserved first and last residue. The D gene is left open where the match is weak. The listing skips clone size in some rows; elsewhere it reads once, few, many or a size class.

d_call	j_call	v_call	clone_size	cdr3_aa	cdr3_nt
-	TRBJ2-2	TRBV7-9	few	CASSPLGPAGLFF	TGTGCCAGCAGCCCCCTCGGACCCGCAGGGCTGTTTTTT
-	TRBJ2-3	TRBV12-3/TRBV12-4	-	CASNSGTDTQYF	TGTGCCAGCAACTCAGGGACAGATACGCAGTATTTT
TRBD2	TRBJ2-1	TRBV10-3	few	CAIRAGGPDNEQFF	TGTGCCATCAGAGCGGGGGGGCCGGACAATGAGCAGTTCTTC
-	TRBJ1-6	TRBV12-3/TRBV12-4	many	CASNRQAYNSPLHF	TGTGCCAGCAATCGACAGGCCTATAATTCACCCCTCCACTTT
-	TRBJ1-1	TRBV15	few	CATSVGTGMNTEAFF	TGTGCCACCAGTGTCGGGACGGGGATGAACACTGAAGCTTTCTTT
-	TRBJ1-1	TRBV9	-	CASSGLGHYTEAFF	TGTGCCAGCAGCGGACTGGGGCACTACACTGAAGCTTTCTTT
-	TRBJ2-2	TRBV24-1	few	CATSEPIDSGELFF	TGTGCCACCAGTGAACCAATCGACAGCGGGGAGCTGTTTTTT
-	TRBJ2-3	TRBV20-1	many	CSLSDPSTDTQYF	TGCAGTCTCTCGGATCCTTCCACAGATACGCAGTATTTT
TRBD2	TRBJ2-5	TRBV5-1	-	CASSFIGTSSETQYF	TGCGCCAGCAGCTTCATTGGGACTAGCAGTGAGACCCAGTACTTC
TRBD2	TRBJ2-3	TRBV5-1	-	CASSLEERGAYTDTQYF	TGCGCCAGCAGCTTGGAGGAGCGGGGGGCCTATACAGATACGCAGTATTTT
-	TRBJ2-1	TRBV7-9	-	CASSSLTVLFNEQFF	TGTGCCAGCAGCTCCCTTACGGTTCTTTTCAATGAGCAGTTCTTC
TRBD2	TRBJ2-1	TRBV5-1	few	CASSLGLAGAGNEQFF	TGCGCCAGCAGCTTGGGACTAGCGGGGGCCGGGAATGAGCAGTTCTTC
-	TRBJ2-7	TRBV20-1	-	CSALPRTHSSYEQYF	TGCAGTGCACTTCCCAGGACGCACAGCTCCTACGAGCAGTACTTC
-	TRBJ1-4	TRBV29-1	-	CSVGWSNEKLFF	TGCAGCGTCGGCTGGTCAAATGAAAAACTGTTTTTT
-	TRBJ1-6	TRBV6-4	few	CASSVGRESPLHF	TGTGCCAGCAGCGTCGGCAGGGAATCACCCCTCCACTTT
-	TRBJ2-5	TRBV7-2	-	CASSLIQSPQTQYF	TGTGCCAGCAGCTTAATTCAGTCCCCACAGACCCAGTACTTC
-	TRBJ2-5	TRBV29-1	many	CSVGDFFQETQYF	TGCAGCGTTGGAGACTTTTTTCAAGAGACCCAGTACTTC
-	TRBJ2-1	TRBV7-9	-	CASSLGGSGPYNEQFF	TGTGCCAGCAGCTTAGGTGGTAGCGGCCCCTACAATGAGCAGTTCTTC
-	TRBJ2-4	TRBV12-3/TRBV12-4	-	CASSLGLGLAKNIQYF	TGTGCCAGCAGTTTAGGGCTTGGGTTAGCCAAAAACATTCAGTACTTC
-	TRBJ2-2	TRBV6-5	few	CASSYLGADGELFF	TGTGCCAGCAGTTACCTGGGGGCGGACGGGGAGCTGTTTTTT
-	TRBJ2-2	TRBV5-1	-	CASSNEVGPGELFF	TGCGCCAGCAGCAACGAAGTGGGTCCCGGGGAGCTGTTTTTT
TRBD2	TRBJ2-7	TRBV7-9	-	CASSSLAGGPLEQYF	TGTGCCAGCAGCTCGCTAGCGGGAGGGCCGTTGGAGCAGTACTTC
-	TRBJ1-2	TRBV15	few	CATSRAGPYGYTF	TGTGCCACCAGCAGAGCGGGTCCGTATGGCTACACCTTC
-	TRBJ2-3	TRBV7-7	few	CASSLGVSRLTDTQYF	TGTGCTAGCAGCTTAGGTGTTTCGCGGCTCACAGATACGCAGTATTTT
TRBD2	TRBJ2-7	TRBV5-1	few	CASSLPTSGINEQYF	TGCGCCAGCAGCTTACCGACTAGCGGGATTAACGAGCAGTACTTC
-	TRBJ1-1	TRBV25-1	-	CASSYRDKNTEAFF	TGTGCCAGCAGTTACCGGGACAAGAACACTGAAGCTTTCTTT
-	TRBJ2-3	TRBV6-5	few	CASSYGGRSGGTQYF	TGTGCCAGCAGTTACGGGGGGAGGAGTGGGGGTACGCAGTATTTT
-	TRBJ2-3	TRBV7-2	many	CASSLDGTLDTQYF	TGTGCCAGCAGCTTAGATGGGACCTTAGATACGCAGTATTTT
-	TRBJ2-3	TRBV9	-	CASSPGVDGTDTQYF	TGTGCCAGCAGCCCGGGGGTGGACGGCACAGATACGCAGTATTTT
-	TRBJ2-3	TRBV3-1	few	CASSQGVLDTQYF	TGTGCCAGCAGCCAAGGCGTGCTCGATACGCAGTATTTT
-	TRBJ2-2	TRBV20-1	few	CSARSRTFTGELFF	TGCAGTGCTAGATCTCGGACATTTACCGGGGAGCTGTTTTTT
TRBD2	TRBJ2-5	TRBV9	few	CASSAGTSQETQYF	TGTGCCAGCAGCGCAGGGACTAGCCAAGAGACCCAGTACTTC
TRBD2	TRBJ2-7	TRBV20-1	-	CSARWGGRGYEQYF	TGCAGTGCTAGATGGGGGGGTCGGGGCTACGAGCAGTACTTC
-	TRBJ2-3	TRBV11-1	-	CASTLPNDGGGRTDTQYF	TGTGCCAGCACCTTACCAAACGACGGAGGGGGACGCACAGATACGCAGTATTTT
TRBD1	TRBJ1-1	TRBV5-1	-	CASSPQGVLRANTEAFF	TGCGCCAGCAGCCCACAGGGGGTCTTAAGGGCGAACACTGAAGCTTTCTTT
TRBD1	TRBJ2-7	TRBV5-1	few	CASSTTGGTFYEQYF	TGCGCCAGCAGCACAACAGGGGGAACTTTCTACGAGCAGTACTTC
TRBD1	TRBJ1-2	TRBV12-3/TRBV12-4	many	CASSRGTGILNYGYTF	TGTGCCAGCAGTCGCGGGACAGGGATCCTTAACTATGGCTACACCTTC
-	TRBJ2-5	TRBV20-1	-	CSAFGPPETQYF	TGCAGTGCCTTCGGACCCCCGGAGACCCAGTACTTC
-	TRBJ1-6	TRBV4-3	few	CASSPKGGVLLRNSPLHF	TGCGCCAGCAGCCCAAAGGGTGGGGTGCTCCTTAGGAATTCACCCCTCCACTTT
-	TRBJ1-2	TRBV9	few	CASSVGDLGGYTF	TGTGCCAGCAGCGTAGGGGACTTAGGTGGCTACACCTTC
-	TRBJ2-5	TRBV7-6	-	CASSLAVGRGTTQYF	TGTGCCAGCAGCTTAGCAGTGGGCCGGGGGACGACCCAGTACTTC
-	TRBJ2-1	TRBV11-2	few	CASSLDGAGFF	TGTGCCAGCAGCTTAGACGGGGCCGGGTTCTTC
TRBD2	TRBJ2-1	TRBV29-1	-	CSVEDWGGRGSNEQFF	TGCAGCGTTGAAGATTGGGGCGGGAGGGGATCCAATGAGCAGTTCTTC
-	TRBJ2-3	TRBV20-1	many	CSARGGTDTQYF	TGCAGTGCCAGGGGAGGCACAGATACGCAGTATTTT
-	TRBJ1-6	TRBV6-6	few	CASSRDLNSPLHF	TGTGCCAGCTCGAGGGACCTTAATTCACCCCTCCACTTT
-	TRBJ1-5	TRBV7-9	-	CASSHSRESDQPQHF	TGTGCCAGCAGCCATAGCAGGGAATCGGATCAGCCCCAGCATTTT
-	TRBJ2-5	TRBV5-1	-	CASSPGRGIGGETQYF	TGCGCCAGCAGCCCCGGTCGGGGGATCGGGGGAGAGACCCAGTACTTC
TRBD2	TRBJ2-1	TRBV7-7	many	CASSPLAGMQFF	TGTGCTAGCAGCCCTCTAGCGGGGATGCAGTTCTTC
TRBD1	TRBJ2-1	TRBV5-6	many	CASSLPPGQGARNYNEQFF	TGTGCCAGCAGTCTTCCTCCGGGACAGGGAGCCCGAAACTACAATGAGCAGTTCTTC
TRBD2	TRBJ2-3	TRBV5-1	-	CASSWLLAGSTDTQYF	TGCGCCAGCAGCTGGCTACTAGCGGGGTCCACAGATACGCAGTATTTT
TRBD1	TRBJ2-7	TRBV12-3/TRBV12-4	-	CASSKRQGISEQYF	TGTGCCAGCAGCAAGAGACAGGGAATCAGCGAGCAGTACTTC
-	TRBJ2-7	TRBV7-2	few	CASSLGDNYEQYF	TGTGCCAGCAGCTTAGGGGACAACTACGAGCAGTACTTC
-	TRBJ2-1	TRBV6-1	few	CASSEAYNEQFF	TGTGCCAGCAGTGAAGCTTACAATGAGCAGTTCTTC
-	TRBJ2-7	TRBV6-2/TRBV6-3	few	CASSYLGQSHRYEQYF	TGTGCCAGCAGTTACCTCGGACAGAGCCATCGCTACGAGCAGTACTTC
-	TRBJ2-2	TRBV6-2/TRBV6-3	-	CASSPYYPSTGELFF	TGTGCCAGCAGTCCTTACTATCCTAGCACCGGGGAGCTGTTTTTT
-	TRBJ2-1	TRBV27	-	CASRPKQGSGSYNEQFF	TGTGCCAGCAGACCGAAACAGGGCAGTGGGTCCTACAATGAGCAGTTCTTC
TRBD2	TRBJ2-2	TRBV15	few	CATSRDGGLAGTGELFF	TGTGCCACCAGCAGAGATGGGGGACTAGCGGGCACCGGGGAGCTGTTTTTT
-	TRBJ2-5	TRBV6-2/TRBV6-3	-	CATAGERETQYF	TGTGCCACCGCCGGGGAGAGGGAGACCCAGTACTTC
TRBD2	TRBJ2-1	TRBV6-2/TRBV6-3	-	CASSPTSGRVHYNEQFF	TGTGCCAGCAGCCCGACTAGCGGGAGGGTTCACTACAATGAGCAGTTCTTC